Detailed here is one T cell receptor (beta chain). Its specificity is unknown. The repertoire was sequenced with immunoSEQ multiplex PCR; TCRdb's copy has only in-frame clones and lacks some. The data contain roughly 50,000 clones, 80% of them singletons. These data are taken from a study of OX40 agonist ivuxolimab in advanced cancers. Study in general: Of the participants, under 50% had some prior anti-PD-1, anti-PD-L1 or anti-CTLA-4 therapy, which was allowed. Study-level results: Nonresponders included some who also had low normalized T-cell clonal expansion.

Blood specimens came from baseline, cycle 4 day 1, and cycle 7 day 1. CDR3 length: 15 amino acids. V lost 6 bases and J 10 bases, leaving 19 bases between the germline ends. CDR1 is LNHNV and CDR2 is YYDKDF in the germline V gene (reference sequence). The material was CD4+ or CD8+ T cells sorted from blood, obtained in a trial of the OX40 agonist ivuxolimab. The chain links TRBV15 to TRBJ1-6, with D possibly matching TRBD1 (6 bases). This sequence originates from an adult with an advanced solid tumor such as melanoma, head and neck, liver or kidney cancer. CDR3: CATRDVRGVRSPLHF. DNA for the CDR3: TGTGCCACCAGAGACGTTAGGGGGGTAAGATCACCCCTCCACTTT.